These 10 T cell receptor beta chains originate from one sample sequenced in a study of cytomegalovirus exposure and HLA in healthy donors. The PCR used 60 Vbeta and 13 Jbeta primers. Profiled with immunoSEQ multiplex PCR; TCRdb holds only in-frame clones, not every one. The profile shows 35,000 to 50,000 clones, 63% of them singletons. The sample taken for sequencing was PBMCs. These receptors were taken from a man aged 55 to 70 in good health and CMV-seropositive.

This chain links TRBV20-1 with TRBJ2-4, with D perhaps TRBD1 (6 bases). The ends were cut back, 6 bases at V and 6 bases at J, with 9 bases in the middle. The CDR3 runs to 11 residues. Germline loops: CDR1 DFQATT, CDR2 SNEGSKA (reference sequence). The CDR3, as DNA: TGCAGTGCCAGGGGAGTAAACATTCAGTACTTC. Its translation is CSARGVNIQYF.

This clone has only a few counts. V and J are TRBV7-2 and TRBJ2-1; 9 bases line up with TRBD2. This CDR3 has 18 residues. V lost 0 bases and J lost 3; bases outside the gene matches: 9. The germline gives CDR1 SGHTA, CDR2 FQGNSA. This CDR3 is CASSLAAGGTSSYNEQFF. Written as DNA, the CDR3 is TGTGCCAGCAGCTTAGCGGCGGGGGGGACTAGCAGCTACAATGAGCAGTTCTTC.

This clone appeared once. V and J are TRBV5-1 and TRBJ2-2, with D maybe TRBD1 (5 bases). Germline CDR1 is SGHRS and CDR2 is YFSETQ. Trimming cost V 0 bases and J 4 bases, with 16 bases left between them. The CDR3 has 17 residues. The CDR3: CASSLGQLVIGTGELFF. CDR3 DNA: TGCGCCAGCAGCTTGGGACAGCTCGTAATAGGCACCGGGGAGCTGTTTTTT. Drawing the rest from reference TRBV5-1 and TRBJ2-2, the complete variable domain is KAGVTQTPRYLIKTRGQQVTLSCSPISGHRSVSWYQQTPGQGLQFLFEYFSETQRNKGNFPGRFSGRQFSNSRSEMNVSTLELGDSALYLCASSLGQLVIGTGELFFGEGSRLTVL.

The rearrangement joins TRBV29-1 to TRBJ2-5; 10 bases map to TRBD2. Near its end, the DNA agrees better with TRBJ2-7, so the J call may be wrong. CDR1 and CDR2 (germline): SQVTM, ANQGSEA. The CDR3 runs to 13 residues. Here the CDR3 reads CSASGRAGYEQYF. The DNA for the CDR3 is TGCAGCGCAAGCGGGAGGGCCGGCTACGAGCAGTACTTC.

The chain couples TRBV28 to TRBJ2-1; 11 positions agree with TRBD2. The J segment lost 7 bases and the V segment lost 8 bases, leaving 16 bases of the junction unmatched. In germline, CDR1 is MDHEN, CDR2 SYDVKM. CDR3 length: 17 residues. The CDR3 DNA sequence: TGTGCCAGCTCGGCCGGGACTAGCGGAAGACGAGGGAATGAGCAGTTCTTC. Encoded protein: CASSAGTSGRRGNEQFF.

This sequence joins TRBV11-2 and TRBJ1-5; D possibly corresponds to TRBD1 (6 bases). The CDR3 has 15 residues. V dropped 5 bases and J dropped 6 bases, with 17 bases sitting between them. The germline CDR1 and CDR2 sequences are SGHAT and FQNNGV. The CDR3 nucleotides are TGTGCCAGCAGCCCCCTTACAGGGATCGGTCAGCCCCAGCATTTT. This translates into CASSPLTGIGQPQHF.

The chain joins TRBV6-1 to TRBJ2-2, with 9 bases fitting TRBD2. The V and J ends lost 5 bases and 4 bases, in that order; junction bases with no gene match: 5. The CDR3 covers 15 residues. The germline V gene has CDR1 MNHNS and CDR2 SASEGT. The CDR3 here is CASSTGGRVTGELFF. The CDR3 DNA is TGTGCCAGCAGTACGGGCGGGAGGGTCACCGGGGAGCTGTTTTTT.

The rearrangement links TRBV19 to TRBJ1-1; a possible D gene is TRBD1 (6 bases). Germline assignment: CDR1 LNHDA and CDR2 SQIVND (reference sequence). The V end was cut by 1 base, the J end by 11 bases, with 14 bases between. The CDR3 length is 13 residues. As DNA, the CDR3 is TGTGCCAGTAGTATAGTGGTTCGGGGGGCGGCTTTCTTT. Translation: CASSIVVRGAAFF.

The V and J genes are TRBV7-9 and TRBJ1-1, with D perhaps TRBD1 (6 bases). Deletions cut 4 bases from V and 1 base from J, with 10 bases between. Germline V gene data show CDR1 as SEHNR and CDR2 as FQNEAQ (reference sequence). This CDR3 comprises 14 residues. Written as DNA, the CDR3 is TGTGCCAGCAGCTCCCTCAGGGGGAACACTGAAGCTTTCTTT. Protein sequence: CASSSLRGNTEAFF.

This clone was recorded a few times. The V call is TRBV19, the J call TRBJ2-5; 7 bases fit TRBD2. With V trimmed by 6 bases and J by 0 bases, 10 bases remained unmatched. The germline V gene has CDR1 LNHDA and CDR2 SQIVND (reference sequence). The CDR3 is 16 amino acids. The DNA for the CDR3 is TGTGCCAGTAGGGGTTCCGGGGGGTCTTACCAAGAGACCCAGTACTTC. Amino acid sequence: CASRGSGGSYQETQYF.